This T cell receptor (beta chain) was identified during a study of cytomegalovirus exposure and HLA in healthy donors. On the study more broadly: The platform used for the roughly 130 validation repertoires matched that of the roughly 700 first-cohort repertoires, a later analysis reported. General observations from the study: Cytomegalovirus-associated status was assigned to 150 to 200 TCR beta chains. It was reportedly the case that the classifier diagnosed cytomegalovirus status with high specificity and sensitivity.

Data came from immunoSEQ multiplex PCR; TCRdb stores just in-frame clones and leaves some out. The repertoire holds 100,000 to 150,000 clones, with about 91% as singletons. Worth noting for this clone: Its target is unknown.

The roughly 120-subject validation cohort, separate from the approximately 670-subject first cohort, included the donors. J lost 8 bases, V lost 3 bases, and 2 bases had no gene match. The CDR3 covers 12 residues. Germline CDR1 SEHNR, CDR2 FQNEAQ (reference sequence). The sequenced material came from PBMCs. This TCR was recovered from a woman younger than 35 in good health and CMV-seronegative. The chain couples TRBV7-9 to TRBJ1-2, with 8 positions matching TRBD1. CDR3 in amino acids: CASSFGTGGYTF. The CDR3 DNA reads TGTGCCAGCAGCTTTGGGACAGGCGGCTACACCTTC.